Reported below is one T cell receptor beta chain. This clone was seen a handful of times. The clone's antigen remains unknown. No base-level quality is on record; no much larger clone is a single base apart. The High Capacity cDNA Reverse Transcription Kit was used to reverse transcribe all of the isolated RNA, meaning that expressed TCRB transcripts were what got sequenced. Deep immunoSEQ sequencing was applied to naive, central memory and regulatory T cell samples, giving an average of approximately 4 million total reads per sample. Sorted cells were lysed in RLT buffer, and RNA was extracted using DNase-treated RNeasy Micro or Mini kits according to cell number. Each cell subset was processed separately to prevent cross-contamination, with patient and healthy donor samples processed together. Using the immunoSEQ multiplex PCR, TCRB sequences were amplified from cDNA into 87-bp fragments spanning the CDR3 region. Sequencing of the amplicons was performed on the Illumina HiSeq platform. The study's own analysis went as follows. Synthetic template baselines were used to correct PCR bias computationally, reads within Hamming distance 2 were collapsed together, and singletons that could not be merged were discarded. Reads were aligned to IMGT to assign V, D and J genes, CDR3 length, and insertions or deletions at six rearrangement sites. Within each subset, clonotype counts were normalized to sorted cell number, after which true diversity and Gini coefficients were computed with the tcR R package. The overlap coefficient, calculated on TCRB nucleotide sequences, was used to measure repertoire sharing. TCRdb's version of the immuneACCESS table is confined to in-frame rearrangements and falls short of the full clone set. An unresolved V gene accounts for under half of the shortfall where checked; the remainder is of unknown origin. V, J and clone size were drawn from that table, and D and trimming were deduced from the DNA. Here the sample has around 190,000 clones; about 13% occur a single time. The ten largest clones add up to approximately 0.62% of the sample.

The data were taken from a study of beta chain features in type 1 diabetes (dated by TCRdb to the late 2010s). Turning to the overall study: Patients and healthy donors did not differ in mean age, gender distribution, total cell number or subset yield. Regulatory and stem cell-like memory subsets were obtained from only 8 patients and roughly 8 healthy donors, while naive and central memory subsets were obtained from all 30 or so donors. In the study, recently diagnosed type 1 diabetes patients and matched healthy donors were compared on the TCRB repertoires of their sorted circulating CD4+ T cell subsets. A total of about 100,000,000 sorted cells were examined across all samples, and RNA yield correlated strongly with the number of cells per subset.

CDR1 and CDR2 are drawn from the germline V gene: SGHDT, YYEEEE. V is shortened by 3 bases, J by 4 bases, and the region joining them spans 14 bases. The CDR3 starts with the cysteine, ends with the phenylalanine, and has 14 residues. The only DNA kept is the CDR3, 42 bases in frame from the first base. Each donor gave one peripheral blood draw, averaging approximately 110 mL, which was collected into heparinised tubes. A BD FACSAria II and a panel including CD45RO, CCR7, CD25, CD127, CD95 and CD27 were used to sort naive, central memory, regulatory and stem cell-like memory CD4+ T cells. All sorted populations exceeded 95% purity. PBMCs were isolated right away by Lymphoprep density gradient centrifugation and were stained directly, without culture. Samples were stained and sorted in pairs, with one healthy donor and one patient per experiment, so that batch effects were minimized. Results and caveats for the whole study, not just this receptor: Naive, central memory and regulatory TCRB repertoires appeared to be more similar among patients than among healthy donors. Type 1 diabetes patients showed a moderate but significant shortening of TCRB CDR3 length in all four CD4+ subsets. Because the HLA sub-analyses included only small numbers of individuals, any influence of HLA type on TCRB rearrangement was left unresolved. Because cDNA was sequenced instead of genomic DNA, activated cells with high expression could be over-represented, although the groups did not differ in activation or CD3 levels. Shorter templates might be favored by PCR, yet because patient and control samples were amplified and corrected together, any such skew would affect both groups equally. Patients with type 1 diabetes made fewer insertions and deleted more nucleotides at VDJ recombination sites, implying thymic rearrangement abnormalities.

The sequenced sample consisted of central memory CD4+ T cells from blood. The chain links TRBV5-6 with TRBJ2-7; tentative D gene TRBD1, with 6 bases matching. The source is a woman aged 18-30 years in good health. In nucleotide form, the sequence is TGTGCCAGCAGCTCACTGACAGGTCGGTACGAGCAGTACTTC. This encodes CASSSLTGRYEQYF. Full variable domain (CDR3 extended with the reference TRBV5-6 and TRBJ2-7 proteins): DAGVTQSPTHLIKTRGQQVTLRCSPKSGHDTVSWYQQALGQGPQFIFQYYEEEERQRGNFPDRFSGHQFPNYSSELNVNALLLGDSALYLCASSSLTGRYEQYFGPGTRLTVT.